This T cell receptor beta chain was sequenced in a study of blood T cell repertoires in COVID-19. The germline V and J ends were trimmed by 0 bases and 5 bases, with 15 bases remaining between them. The germline gives CDR1 SGHNT, CDR2 YYREEE (reference sequence). The CDR3 totals 15 residues. Assay used: immunoSEQ multiplex PCR; TCRdb lists only in-frame clones, some missing. This repertoire shows about 150,000 clones, around 89% found once; its top ten account for under 3%. The count of this clone is one. Sequenced input: peripheral blood. This TCR came from a man aged 60-69 years with active or convalescent COVID-19. The chain links TRBV5-4 to TRBJ2-7, with a tentative D call TRBD1 (5 bases). CDR3 in amino acids: CASSLDIGATHEQYF. DNA of the CDR3: TGTGCCAGCAGCTTGGACATTGGGGCAACCCACGAGCAGTACTTC.